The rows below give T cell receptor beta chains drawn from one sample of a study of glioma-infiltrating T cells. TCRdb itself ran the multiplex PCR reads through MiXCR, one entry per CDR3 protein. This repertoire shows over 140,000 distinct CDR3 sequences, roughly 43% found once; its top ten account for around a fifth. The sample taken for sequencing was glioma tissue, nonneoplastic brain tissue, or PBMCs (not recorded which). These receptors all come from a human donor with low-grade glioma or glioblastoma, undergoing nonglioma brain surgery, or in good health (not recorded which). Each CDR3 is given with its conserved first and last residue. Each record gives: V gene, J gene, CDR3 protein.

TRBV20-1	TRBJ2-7	CSAREGLAGDYEQYF
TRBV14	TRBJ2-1	CASSQGVGQGLNEQFF
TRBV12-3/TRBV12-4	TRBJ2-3	CASSLEHIGKGDTQYF
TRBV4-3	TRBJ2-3	CASSQELTSTDTQYF
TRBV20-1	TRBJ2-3	CSARDYQRGDTQYF
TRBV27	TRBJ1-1	CSRKSQAVNTEAFF
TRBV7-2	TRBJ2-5	CASSLGINGETQYF
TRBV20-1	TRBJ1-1	CSAVRDRVTEAFF
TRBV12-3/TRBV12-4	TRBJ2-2	CASSLLSGTELFF
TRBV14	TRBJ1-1	CASSPWGGTEAFF
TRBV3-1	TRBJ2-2	CASSQDHGPGELFF
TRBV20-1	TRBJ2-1	CSARLLTGYNEQLF
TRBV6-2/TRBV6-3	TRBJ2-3	CASSYPLGKDVSTDTQYF
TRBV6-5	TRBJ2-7	CASSYLPLYEQYF
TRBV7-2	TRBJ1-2	CASSLGGTGLYGYTF
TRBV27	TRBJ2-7	CASRVGYEQYF
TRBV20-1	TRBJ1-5	CSANTGATYSNQPQHF
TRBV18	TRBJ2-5	CASSSLLAGEQETQYF
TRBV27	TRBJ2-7	CASSLSWGQYEQYF
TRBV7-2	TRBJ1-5	CASSPDREQPQHF
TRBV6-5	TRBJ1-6	CASSWGGDNSPLHF
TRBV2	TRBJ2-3	CASSTTGGASDTQYF
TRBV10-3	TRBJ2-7	CAISDSGWEQYF
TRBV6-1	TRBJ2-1	CASSPAGQGFHNEQFF
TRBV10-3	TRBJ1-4	CAISVDSNEKLFF
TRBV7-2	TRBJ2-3	CASSSTGGAQYF
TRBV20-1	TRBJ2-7	CRTFINEQYF
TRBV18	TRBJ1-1	CASSPVPELKEWAFF
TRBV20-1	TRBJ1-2	CSAREDRGYTF
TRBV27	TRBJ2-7	CASSLSPGAGEKYF
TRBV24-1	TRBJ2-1	CATSDPLAGKGNEQFF
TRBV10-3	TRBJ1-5	CASSSEGSNQPQHF
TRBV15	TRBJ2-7	CATSRRGGKDEQYF
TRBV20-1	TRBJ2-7	CSANRGPLLYEQYF
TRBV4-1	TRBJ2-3	CASSRYSGGAPDTQYF
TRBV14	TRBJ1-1	CASSPQAIEAFF
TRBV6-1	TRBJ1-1	CASSSLQTGGPDEAFF
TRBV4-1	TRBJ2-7	CASSQDRASSYEQYF
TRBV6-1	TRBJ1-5	CASTTGGRSNQPQHF
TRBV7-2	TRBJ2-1	CASSYHNEQFF
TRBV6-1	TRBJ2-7	CASSEWEGVYEQYF
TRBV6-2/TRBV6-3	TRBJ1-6	CASSYSIPSYNSPLHF
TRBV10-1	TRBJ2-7	CASSENYRGHSEQYF
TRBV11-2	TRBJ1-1	CASSKDWNTEAFF